This passage covers 10 T cell receptor beta chains from one sample sequenced in a study of regulatory dendritic cells for organ transplantation. This table comes from immunoSEQ multiplex PCR, and its TCRdb copy is limited to in-frame clones, with some not included. The table records 20,000 to 25,000 clones, 60% to 80% of them present only once. Specimen: memory CD4+ T cells from blood. Subset of the sample: CD45RO+ memory T cells. These receptors originate from a human donor in good health.

The V and J genes are TRBV5-1 and TRBJ1-3; tentatively, D is TRBD1 (6 bases). Per germline, CDR1 SGHRS and CDR2 YFSETQ. CDR3 length: 17 residues. V lost 5 bases, J lost 0 bases, and 18 bases lay in between. The CDR3 DNA reads as TGCGCCAGCAGTCTCGGGGGGGGCCGAAGCTCTGGAAACACCATATATTTT. It translates to CASSLGGGRSSGNTIYF.

The chain links TRBV29-1 to TRBJ2-7; D unresolved. The CDR3 loop spans 12 amino acids. V was trimmed by 5 bases and J by 4 bases, leaving 12 bases between them. Germline loops: CDR1 SQVTM, CDR2 ANQGSEA. CDR3 sequence: CSVSNSLYEQYF. CDR3 sequence (DNA): TGCAGCGTTTCAAACAGTTTATACGAGCAGTACTTC.

The rearrangement joins TRBV25-1 to TRBJ2-7; 11 bases match TRBD1. The CDR3 runs 16 residues. The germline V gene encodes CDR1 MGHDK and CDR2 SYGVNS. Losses at the gene ends were 1 base for V and 4 bases for J; bases not matched to a gene: 6. The CDR3 reads CASSESRGQGGYEQYF. The DNA of the CDR3 is TGTGCCAGCAGTGAATCAAGGGGACAGGGGGGTTACGAGCAGTACTTC.

The V and J genes are TRBV5-1 and TRBJ2-2; D may be TRBD2 (6 bases). The CDR3 sequence is 15 residues long. With 4 bases removed from V and 2 bases from J, the gap between germline ends came to 12 bases. Germline V gene sequence: CDR1 SGHRS, CDR2 YFSETQ. CDR3 nucleotide sequence: TGCGCCAGCAGCCCCAGGACTATCAACACCGGGGAGCTGTTTTTT. It yields the protein CASSPRTINTGELFF.

This chain joins TRBV7-8 and TRBJ2-6; no clear D gene. Trimming stripped 4 bases from V and 4 bases from J, with 8 bases between. CDR1 is SGHVS, CDR2 FQNEAQ, per germline. The CDR3 is 14 residues long. The CDR3 DNA sequence: TGTGCCAGCAGCTCCACTACCGGGGCCAACGTCCTGACTTTC. It is translated as CASSSTTGANVLTF.

Remarks on this clone: Other DNA sequences in this sample translate to the same CDR3. CDR3 coding DNA: TGTGCCAGCAGCGTAGGGACTAGCGGGGGGTTGAATGAGCAGTTCTTC. Protein product: CASSVGTSGGLNEQFF. This sequence joins TRBV9 and TRBJ2-1; TRBD2 agrees at 14 bases. Germline loops: CDR1 SGDLS, CDR2 YYNGEE. The CDR3 is 16 amino acids. V was clipped by 0 bases and J by 7 bases; unmatched bases: 3.

This clone was observed a handful of times. The chain has TRBV5-1 and TRBJ2-3, with 9 nucleotides matching TRBD2. CDR3 size: 17 residues. V lost 0 bases, J lost 7 bases, and 12 bases stayed unmatched. From germline, CDR1 is SGHRS and CDR2 YFSETQ. The CDR3 bases are TGCGCCAGCAGCTTGGAGGGGACTAGCCCCACGGGTCATACGCAGTATTTT. It yields the protein CASSLEGTSPTGHTQYF.

In this sample, this clone turned up once. The chain links TRBV27 to TRBJ2-1; the match to TRBD1 covers 9 bases. Trimming cost V 2 bases and J 8 bases; bases outside gene matches: 10. The CDR3 is 16 amino acids. Germline V gene data show CDR1 as MNHEY and CDR2 as SMNVEV (reference sequence). The CDR3 here is CASSLRGRGQGHEQFF. As DNA, the CDR3 is TGTGCCAGCAGTTTAAGGGGTCGGGGACAGGGACATGAGCAGTTCTTC.

CDR3 sequence reads: CASSLEVGRNSYEQYF. The CDR3 coding sequence is TGCGCCAGCAGCTTGGAGGTGGGGCGCAACTCCTACGAGCAGTACTTC. The V call is TRBV5-1, the J call TRBJ2-7, with D maybe TRBD1 (5 bases). The CDR3 totals 16 residues. Germline CDR1 reads SGHRS; CDR2 reads YFSETQ. Trimming stripped 0 bases from V and 0 bases from J, with 13 bases between.

Only one count was recorded for this clone. The chain couples TRBV11-2 to TRBJ2-3; D perhaps matches TRBD2 (5 bases). The CDR3 covers 12 residues. The V gene's germline CDR1 is SGHAT and CDR2 FQNNGV. V lost 5 bases and J lost 8, with 11 bases in between. The CDR3 region has the DNA TGTGCCAGCAGCCAACTAGACGGTACGCAGTATTTT. Amino acid sequence: CASSQLDGTQYF.